This T cell receptor beta chain was identified during a study of OX40 agonist ivuxolimab in advanced cancers. Trimming at V came to 8 bases and at J to 3 bases, leaving 12 bases not matched to a gene. Germline-derived CDR1 and CDR2 are SGHAT and FQNNGV. This CDR3 contains 16 residues. The table came from immunoSEQ multiplex PCR; TCRdb's copy has only in-frame clones and leaves some out. The sample consists of 95,000 to 100,000 clones, about 80% of them appearing once. V is TRBV11-2 and J is TRBJ2-3, with TRBD2 matching over 9 bases. This sequence originates from an adult with an advanced solid tumor such as melanoma, head and neck, liver or kidney cancer. The sequencing here drew on CD4+ or CD8+ T cells sorted from blood, taken in a trial of the OX40 agonist ivuxolimab. The CDR3 region is CASAVVAGGFTDTQYF. In DNA, the CDR3 is TGTGCCAGCGCCGTCGTCGCGGGAGGGTTTACAGATACGCAGTATTTT.